The T cell receptor (beta chain) under discussion was sequenced for a study of identical twins. The ends lost 3 bases at V and 2 bases at J; junction bases unmatched: 5. This CDR3 region has 14 residues. Germline lookup yields CDR1 SQVTM and CDR2 ANQGSEA. This clonotype was counted ten times or more. TCRdb itself ran the 5' RACE reads through MiXCR, one entry per CDR3 protein. In the table there are hundreds of thousands of distinct CDR3 sequences, around 6.1% of which are singletons. The chain links TRBV29-1 to TRBJ2-3; 7 bases map to TRBD2. The clonotype comes from a man younger than 30 in good health. Source material: naive T cells sorted from blood. The CDR3 reads CSVEWLADTDTQYF. The CDR3 DNA is TGCAGCGTTGAGTGGCTAGCGGACACAGATACGCAGTATTTT.